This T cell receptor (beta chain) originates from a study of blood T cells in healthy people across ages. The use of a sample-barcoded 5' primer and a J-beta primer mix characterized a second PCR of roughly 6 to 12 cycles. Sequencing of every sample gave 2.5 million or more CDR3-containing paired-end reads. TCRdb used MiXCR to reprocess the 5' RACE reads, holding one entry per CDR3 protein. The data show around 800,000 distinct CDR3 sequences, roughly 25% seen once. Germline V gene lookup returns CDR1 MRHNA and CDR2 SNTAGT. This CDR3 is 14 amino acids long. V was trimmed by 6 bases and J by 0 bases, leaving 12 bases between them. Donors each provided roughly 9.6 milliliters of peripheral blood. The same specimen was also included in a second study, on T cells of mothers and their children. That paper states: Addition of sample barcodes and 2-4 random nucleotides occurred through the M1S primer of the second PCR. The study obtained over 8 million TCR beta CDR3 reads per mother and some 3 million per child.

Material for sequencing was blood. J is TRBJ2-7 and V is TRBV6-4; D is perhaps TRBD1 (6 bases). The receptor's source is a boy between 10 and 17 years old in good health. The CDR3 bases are TGTGCCAGCAGGCGGACAGTTTCCTCCTACGAGCAGTACTTC. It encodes CASRRTVSSYEQYF.